A selection of T cell receptor beta chains follows, all from one sample in a study of radiation and T cells in renal cell carcinoma. Clones were sequenced by immunoSEQ multiplex PCR, and TCRdb holds only the in-frame ones, with some missing. The profile covers roughly 170,000 clones, with 88% appearing a single time and around 11% taken by the ten largest. The material sequenced was blood, taken from a patient whose treatment included radiotherapy and nephrectomy. These receptors originate from a woman in her forties or fifties with renal cell carcinoma. Both conserved end residues are trimmed from each CDR3. Fields, in order: J gene, V gene, CDR3 protein.

>TRBJ2-3|TRBV6-6
ASSRGTLWDTQY
>TRBJ2-2|TRBV9
ASRLQGDTGELF
>TRBJ2-3|TRBV5-1
ASRPGLAVRTDTQY
>TRBJ1-3|TRBV7-9
ASSPTGRNTIY
>TRBJ1-5|TRBV7-4
ASSFGTDSNQPQH
>TRBJ1-2|TRBV2
ASRDPQGANYGYT
>TRBJ2-5|TRBV5-4
ASNRGAANQETQY
>TRBJ1-3|TRBV9
ASSVNSGQQNTIY
>TRBJ2-2|TRBV6-5
ASSFGTSGNTGELF
>TRBJ1-2|TRBV30
ALRTEGTGYT
>TRBJ2-2|TRBV4-2
ASSQRGGGNTGELF
>TRBJ2-1|TRBV4-3
ASSQRGSSSYNEQF
>TRBJ1-3|TRBV5-1
ASSLEPGAGNTIY
>TRBJ1-1|TRBV7-9
ASSLRRNTEAF
>TRBJ1-2|TRBV28
ASSSPGQGNGYT
>TRBJ1-1|TRBV15
ATSREGRWAPLTEAF
>TRBJ1-1|TRBV19
ASSMGTAFDEAF
>TRBJ2-7|TRBV7-2
ASTPRDFSYEQY
>TRBJ1-2|TRBV7-8
ASSQPPRSPNTGGYT
>TRBJ2-5|TRBV2
ASTGDRTLEETQY
>TRBJ2-3|TRBV4-1
ASSHPRGGSTDTQY
>TRBJ1-1|TRBV5-1
ASSLTGDLGAF
>TRBJ2-3|TRBV7-9
ATPLAATDTQY
>TRBJ1-4|TRBV4-3
ASSQVGRGSTNEVLF
>TRBJ2-1|TRBV7-6
ASSLGGLAESWEQF
>TRBJ2-1|TRBV9
ASSVEAGSSYNEQF
>TRBJ1-5|TRBV4-1
ASSQGQGHQPQH